This TCR beta chain was sequenced in a study of cytomegalovirus exposure and HLA in healthy donors. In the PCR, 60 Vbeta and 13 Jbeta primers were used. Only in-frame clones appear in the TCRdb table, and some are missing; sequencing was by immunoSEQ multiplex PCR. The sample totals 100,000 to 150,000 clones; its top ten clones hold roughly 1%. This CDR3 comprises 15 residues. Germline V gives CDR1 MGHRA, CDR2 YSYEKL. V shed 7 bases and J shed 0 bases, with 15 bases lying between them. The TCR comes from a man aged 18 to 30 in good health and CMV-seronegative. The chain is built from TRBV4-1 and TRBJ1-1; D is perhaps TRBD1 (5 bases). The sequenced sample consisted of PBMCs. The CDR3 region has the DNA TGCGCCAGCAACCTTCTTGGGGCCATGAACACTGAAGCTTTCTTT. As protein: CASNLLGAMNTEAFF.